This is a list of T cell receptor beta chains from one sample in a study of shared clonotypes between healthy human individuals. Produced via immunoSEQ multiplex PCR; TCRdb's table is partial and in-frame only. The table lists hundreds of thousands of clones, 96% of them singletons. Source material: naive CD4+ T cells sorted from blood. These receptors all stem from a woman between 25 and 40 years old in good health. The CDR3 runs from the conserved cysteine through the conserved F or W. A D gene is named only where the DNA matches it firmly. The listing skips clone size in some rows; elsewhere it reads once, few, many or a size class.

CASSSDMEVFGNTIYF	TGTGCCAGCAGCTCCGACATGGAAGTGTTTGGAAACACCATATATTTT	TRBJ1-3	-	-	TRBV5-4
CASSEDSGTGTGGERDGYTF	TGTGCCAGCAGTGAAGATTCGGGGACCGGGACAGGGGGCGAGCGGGATGGCTACACCTTC	TRBJ1-2	TRBD1	once	TRBV6-1
CAISEPGETQYF	TGTGCCATCAGTGAGCCCGGGGAGACCCAGTACTTC	TRBJ2-5	-	-	TRBV10-3
CASSPGQGSSYEQYF	TGTGCCAGCAGCCCGGGACAGGGGAGCTCCTACGAGCAGTACTTC	TRBJ2-7	TRBD1	-	TRBV5-4
CASSLIAGRVNQPQHF	TGTGCCAGCAGCTTAATAGCAGGGAGAGTCAATCAGCCCCAGCATTTT	TRBJ1-5	-	-	TRBV11-2
CASSLDLSQSYEQYF	TGTGCCAGCAGCTTGGATCTCTCACAATCCTACGAGCAGTACTTC	TRBJ2-7	-	-	TRBV5-4
CASSPRLAAETQYF	TGTGCCAGCAGCCCCAGACTAGCGGCAGAGACCCAGTACTTC	TRBJ2-5	TRBD2	-	TRBV7-7
CASSLVADRGRRSGELFF	TGCGCCAGCAGCTTGGTAGCCGACAGGGGAAGGAGAAGCGGGGAGCTGTTTTTT	TRBJ2-2	TRBD1	-	TRBV5-1
CASRDSNYGYTF	TGTGCCAGCAGGGACAGTAACTATGGCTACACCTTC	TRBJ1-2	-	-	TRBV6-5
CASSQDVVGGPPLHF	TGTGCCAGCAGCCAAGATGTGGTAGGGGGGCCACCCCTCCACTTT	TRBJ1-6	-	-	TRBV4-2
CASSNGDSNQPQHF	TGTGCCAGCAGTAACGGGGACAGCAATCAGCCCCAGCATTTT	TRBJ1-5	-	-	TRBV27
CASSYTSGLAKNIQYF	TGTGCCAGCAGTTACACTAGCGGGCTAGCCAAAAACATTCAGTACTTC	TRBJ2-4	TRBD2	-	TRBV6-5
CASSYLRDTPYNEQFF	TGTGCCAGCAGCTACCTCCGGGACACACCCTACAATGAGCAGTTCTTC	TRBJ2-1	-	-	TRBV6-5
CASSAGSWIEQFF	TGTGCCAGCAGCGCCGGTTCGTGGATTGAGCAGTTCTTC	TRBJ2-1	-	once	TRBV7-9
CASSWKGGGEETQYF	TGTGCCAGCAGCTGGAAAGGAGGGGGGGAAGAGACCCAGTACTTC	TRBJ2-5	-	-	TRBV7-2
CASSRTVNTEAFF	TGTGCCAGCAGCCGTACAGTAAACACTGAAGCTTTCTTT	TRBJ1-1	-	-	TRBV28
CASSGNGGHTEAFF	TGTGCCAGCAGTGGGAACGGGGGGCACACTGAAGCTTTCTTT	TRBJ1-1	-	once	TRBV6-1
CATYRRQEHYEQYF	TGTGCCACCTATAGGAGACAGGAGCACTACGAGCAGTACTTC	TRBJ2-7	-	-	TRBV15
CASNVFGASSYEQYF	TGTGCCAGCAATGTGTTTGGGGCCAGCTCCTACGAGCAGTACTTC	TRBJ2-7	-	-	TRBV28